This T cell receptor beta chain came from a study of control samples from healthy donors and cancer patients. Assay used: immunoSEQ multiplex PCR; TCRdb lists only in-frame clones, some missing. This sample lists some 180,000 clones; its ten largest clones have roughly 2%. V dropped 5 bases and J dropped 6 bases, with 20 bases sitting between them. This CDR3 comprises 16 residues. The germline V gene encodes CDR1 LNHDA and CDR2 SQIVND (reference sequence). This chain links TRBV19 with TRBJ1-5; D possibly corresponds to TRBD1 (5 bases). The source of this sequence is a woman in her 30s in good health. Sequences were obtained from blood. The DNA of the CDR3 is TGTGCCAGTAGTCCGACGGGGCTGAAGGGCGGTCAGCCCCAGCATTTT. Translating gives CASSPTGLKGGQPQHF.